The source of this T cell receptor beta chain is a study of cytomegalovirus exposure and HLA in healthy donors. Study-level information: A subsequent analysis stated that the 100 to 150 validation repertoires were run on the same platform as the approximately 700 first-cohort repertoires.

This clone was observed many times. Its cognate antigen is unknown. From the roughly 110-subject validation cohort, which was separate from the approximately 700-subject first cohort, the donors were drawn. Study observations and caveats: The study flagged roughly 160 TCR beta chains as cytomegalovirus-associated. Subsequent analysis found a tendency for first-cohort TCR clusters to co-occur within the roughly 130 validation repertoires.

Repertoires were generated with immunoSEQ multiplex PCR, while TCRdb's copy carries only in-frame clones and drops some. The sample includes 200,000 or so clones, 75% to 90% of them seen just once. Trimming removed 8 bases at V and 0 bases at J, with 13 bases between. The germline V gene encodes CDR1 MNHEY and CDR2 SVGAGI. The CDR3 is 15 residues long. Input material: PBMCs. This TCR was sampled from a man younger than 30 in good health and CMV-seropositive. The V gene is TRBV6-5, the J gene TRBJ2-2; D call uncertain. The CDR3 reads CASSVTSSNTGELFF. DNA of the CDR3: TGTGCCAGCTCAGTTACGTCCTCGAACACCGGGGAGCTGTTTTTT.